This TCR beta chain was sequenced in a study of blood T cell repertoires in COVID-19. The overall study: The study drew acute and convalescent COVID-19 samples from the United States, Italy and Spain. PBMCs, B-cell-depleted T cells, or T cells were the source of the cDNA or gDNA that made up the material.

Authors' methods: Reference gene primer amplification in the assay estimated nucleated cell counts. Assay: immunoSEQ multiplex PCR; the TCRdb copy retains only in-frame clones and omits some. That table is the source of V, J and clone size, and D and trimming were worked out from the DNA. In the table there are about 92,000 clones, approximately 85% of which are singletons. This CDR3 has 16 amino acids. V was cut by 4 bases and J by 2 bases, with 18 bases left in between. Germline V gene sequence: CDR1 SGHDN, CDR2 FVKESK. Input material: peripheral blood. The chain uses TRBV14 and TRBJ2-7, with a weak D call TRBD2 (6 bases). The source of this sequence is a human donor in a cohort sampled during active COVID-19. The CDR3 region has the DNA TGTGCCAGCAGCCCGGCCACCGGGGGTAGCCCCTACGAGCAGTACTTC. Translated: CASSPATGGSPYEQYF.